The rows below give T cell receptor beta chains drawn from one sample of a study of cytomegalovirus exposure and HLA in healthy donors. The method was immunoSEQ multiplex PCR; TCRdb's version includes in-frame clones alone and lacks a portion of them. The profile shows approximately 150,000 clones, roughly 82% of them singletons. Input material: PBMCs. The receptors originated from a male donor in good health and CMV-seronegative. CDR3s include the opening cysteine and the closing phenylalanine or tryptophan. The D gene is left open where the match is weak. Part of the rows lack a size; the others show once, few, many or a class for expanded clones.

j_call v_call cdr3_length clone_size d_call cdr3_aa cdr3_nt
TRBJ2-1 TRBV29-1 19 . . CSVVRAGKQLAKGSYEQFF TGCAGCGTTGTCCGGGCCGGAAAACAACTAGCTAAGGGTTCATATGAGCAGTTCTTC
TRBJ2-3 TRBV23-1 16 . TRBD1 CASSQSPGGSTDTQYF TGCGCCAGCAGTCAATCACCAGGGGGCTCCACAGATACGCAGTATTTT
TRBJ2-3 TRBV28 21 . TRBD2 CASSFLLFSGTSEQYTDTQYF TGTGCCAGCAGTTTTCTTCTTTTTTCGGGGACTAGCGAACAGTACACAGATACGCAGTATTTT
TRBJ1-2 TRBV7-2 15 . TRBD1 CASSWTGEVAYGYTF TGTGCCAGCAGCTGGACAGGGGAGGTTGCCTATGGCTACACCTTC
TRBJ1-1 TRBV5-1 14 . . CASSSGPTDTEAFF TGCGCCAGCAGCTCCGGTCCGACGGACACTGAAGCCTTCTTT
TRBJ1-1 TRBV7-2 14 . . CASSLAPPDTEAFF TGTGCCAGCAGCTTAGCGCCCCCAGACACTGAAGCTTTCTTT
TRBJ2-2 TRBV5-4 14 few TRBD2 CASSLASGTGELFF TGTGCCAGCAGCTTAGCTAGCGGAACCGGGGAGCTGTTTTTT
TRBJ1-5 TRBV9 16 few TRBD1 CASSVLGDSRNQPQHF TGTGCCAGCAGCGTACTAGGGGACAGCCGCAATCAGCCCCAGCATTTT
TRBJ2-2 TRBV7-2 15 . TRBD2 CASSITSGRAGELFF TGTGCCAGCAGCATTACTAGCGGGAGAGCCGGGGAGCTGTTTTTT
TRBJ1-3 TRBV4-1 15 . . CASSQPLDSGNTIYF TGCGCCAGCAGCCAACCCCTGGACAGTGGAAACACCATATATTTT
TRBJ2-7 TRBV14 18 . TRBD1 CASSHRDRGRADSYEQYF TGTGCCAGCAGCCATCGGGACAGGGGGCGGGCTGACTCCTACGAGCAGTACTTC
TRBJ1-1 TRBV4-1 16 . . CASSQDREILRTEAFF TGCGCCAGCAGCCAAGATCGAGAGATTTTGCGGACTGAAGCTTTCTTT
TRBJ1-6 TRBV19 17 . TRBD1 CASSIDLPGQSASPLHF TGTGCCAGTAGTATAGATCTCCCGGGACAGTCGGCTTCACCCCTCCACTTT
TRBJ2-2 TRBV27 15 . . CASSLPGGPTGELFF TGTGCCAGCAGTTTACCAGGGGGGCCCACCGGGGAGCTGTTTTTT
TRBJ2-7 TRBV25-1 16 few . CASSGPGDSGTYEQYF TGTGCCAGCAGTGGCCCTGGTGATAGCGGCACCTACGAGCAGTACTTC
TRBJ2-1 TRBV7-2 15 . . CASSFGRGYQGEQFF TGTGCCAGCAGCTTCGGACGGGGGTATCAAGGTGAGCAGTTCTTC
TRBJ2-7 TRBV5-1 14 . TRBD1 CASSLDRGPYEQYF TGCGCCAGCAGCTTGGACAGGGGGCCCTACGAGCAGTACTTC
TRBJ2-7 TRBV18 14 . . CASSPGAGEYEQYF TGTGCCAGCTCTCCGGGTGCCGGGGAATACGAGCAGTACTTC
TRBJ1-2 TRBV5-4 14 . . CASSLEGWRSGYTF TGTGCCAGCAGCTTGGAAGGTTGGAGGAGTGGCTACACCTTC
TRBJ2-7 TRBV21-1 16 once . CASSKGSVGPRGEQYF TGTGCCAGCAGCAAGGGGAGTGTGGGGCCCAGGGGTGAGCAGTACTTC
TRBJ2-7 TRBV7-2 13 few TRBD1 CASSGQGKYEQYF TGTGCCAGCAGCGGACAGGGTAAATACGAGCAGTACTTC
TRBJ1-2 TRBV6-5 15 few TRBD1 CASSSSGQGTYGYTF TGTGCCAGCAGTTCCTCGGGACAGGGAACCTATGGCTACACCTTC
TRBJ2-1 TRBV7-2 17 . TRBD1 CASSLRPGQGGYNEQFF TGTGCCAGCAGCTTACGGCCGGGACAGGGGGGCTACAATGAGCAGTTCTTC
TRBJ2-3 TRBV2 15 . . CASSSQGIFTDTQYF TGTGCCAGCAGTTCACAGGGTATCTTCACAGATACGCAGTATTTT
TRBJ2-7 TRBV7-6 15 . TRBD2 CASSGTSGDLYEQYF TGTGCCAGCAGCGGGACTAGCGGGGATCTCTACGAGCAGTACTTC
TRBJ2-7 TRBV27 16 . TRBD2 CASSPTQRGSSYEQYF TGTGCCAGCAGTCCCACTCAGCGGGGTTCCTCCTACGAGCAGTACTTC
TRBJ2-7 TRBV11-2 14 few TRBD1 CASSFPGGSYEQYF TGTGCCAGCAGCTTCCCAGGGGGCTCGTACGAGCAGTACTTC
TRBJ2-7 TRBV13 16 . TRBD1 CASSGTGERRSYEQYF TGTGCCAGCTCCGGGACAGGGGAGCGACGCTCCTACGAGCAGTACTTC
TRBJ2-1 TRBV7-3 16 . TRBD2 CASSLQAGESYNEQFF TGTGCCAGCAGCTTACAAGCGGGGGAATCCTACAATGAGCAGTTCTTC
TRBJ1-2 TRBV6-5 14 . . CASSERTKGDGYTF TGTGCCAGCAGTGAACGGACAAAGGGTGACGGCTACACCTTC
TRBJ2-1 TRBV7-3 15 . . CASSLLRGGADEQFF TGTGCCAGCAGCCTACTTAGGGGGGGAGCCGATGAGCAGTTCTTC
TRBJ1-3 TRBV6-1 17 . . CASSEILITGSGNTIYF TGTGCCAGCAGTGAAATCCTCATCACAGGCTCTGGAAACACCATATATTTT
TRBJ2-5 TRBV10-3 16 . TRBD2 CAISGGNLGGAGTQYF TGTGCCATCAGCGGGGGGAATCTTGGCGGTGCGGGGACCCAGTACTTC
TRBJ1-1 TRBV29-1 12 . TRBD1 CSGGQTNTEAFF TGCAGCGGGGGACAGACGAACACTGAAGCTTTCTTT
TRBJ2-6 TRBV11-2 16 . . CASSLGPVSGANVLTF TGTGCCAGCAGCTTAGGTCCTGTCTCTGGGGCCAACGTCCTGACTTTC
TRBJ1-5 TRBV5-6 16 . . CASSFGLGGGYQPQHF TGTGCCAGCAGCTTCGGCTTGGGGGGGGGCTACCAGCCCCAGCATTTT
TRBJ2-6 TRBV7-9 18 . TRBD2 CSSSQGLAGKSWANVLTF TGTTCCAGCAGCCAGGGACTAGCGGGGAAGTCTTGGGCCAACGTCCTGACTTTC
TRBJ2-5 TRBV5-1 16 . TRBD1 CASSITGTGRLETQYF TGCGCCAGCAGCATAACCGGGACAGGGCGGCTGGAGACCCAGTACTTC
TRBJ1-3 TRBV7-8 16 . TRBD1 CASSLGGQISGNTIYF TGTGCCAGCAGCTTAGGGGGACAGATCTCTGGAAACACCATATATTTT
TRBJ2-7 TRBV6-1 16 few TRBD2 CASSEGFLSNRDYPCF TGTGCCAGCAGTGAAGGGTTTCTTTCAAACCGGGACTACCCTTGCTTC
TRBJ2-5 TRBV9 15 . . CASSPPSAGLEIQYF TGTGCCAGCAGCCCTCCGTCGGCAGGGCTAGAGATCCAGTACTTC
TRBJ2-1 TRBV6-1 15 . . CASSRWQGYYNEQFF TGTGCCAGCAGTAGGTGGCAGGGATACTACAATGAGCAGTTCTTC
TRBJ1-2 TRBV4-1 16 few . CASSQPHRGVNYGYTF TGCGCCAGCAGCCAACCACATCGGGGGGTAAACTATGGCTACACCTTC
TRBJ2-1 TRBV7-3 16 . . CASSPSQAPSYNEQFF TGTGCCAGCAGCCCCTCACAGGCTCCCTCCTACAATGAGCAGTTCTTC
TRBJ2-3 TRBV28 14 . . CASSTGKSTDTQYF TGTGCCAGCAGTACCGGGAAAAGCACAGATACGCAGTATTTT
TRBJ1-1 TRBV20-1 11 . . CSARDSLLAFF TGCAGTGCTAGAGATAGTCTATTAGCTTTCTTT
TRBJ2-3 TRBV7-8 17 once TRBD2 CASSIWETSGSTDTQYF TGTGCCAGCAGCATTTGGGAGACTAGCGGAAGCACAGATACGCAGTATTTT